What follows is one TCR beta chain and its context. The V segment lost 3 bases and the J segment 6 bases; nucleotides outside the gene matches: 14. CDR1 is MGHRA, CDR2 YSYEKL, per germline. The CDR3 length is 18 residues. An amount of RNA that ranged from roughly 0.45 to 1 ug was reverse transcribed with random hexamers. TCRdb used MiXCR to reprocess the immunoSEQ multiplex PCR reads, holding one entry per CDR3 protein. Among hundreds of thousands of distinct CDR3 sequences listed, about 85% were seen once. This sample stems from a study of CD8 T cells in Susac syndrome. Sequencing input: CD8+ T cells from PBMCs. The receptor's source is a human donor with multiple sclerosis. V usage is TRBV4-1 and J usage is TRBJ2-2; TRBD1 matches at 9 bases. The CDR3 DNA reads as TGCGCCAGCAGCCACAGAATTCCGGGACAGGGATTAGCCGGGGAGCTGTTTTTT. This translates into CASSHRIPGQGLAGELFF.